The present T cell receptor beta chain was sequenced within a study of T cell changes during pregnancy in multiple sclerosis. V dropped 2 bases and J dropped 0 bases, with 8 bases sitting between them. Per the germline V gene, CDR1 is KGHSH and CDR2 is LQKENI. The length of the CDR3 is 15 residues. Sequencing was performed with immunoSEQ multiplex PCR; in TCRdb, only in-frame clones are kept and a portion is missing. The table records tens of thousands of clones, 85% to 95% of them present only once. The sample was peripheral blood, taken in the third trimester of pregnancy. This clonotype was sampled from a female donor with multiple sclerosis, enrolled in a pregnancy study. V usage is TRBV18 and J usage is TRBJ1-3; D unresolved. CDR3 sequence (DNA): TGTGCCAGCTCACCAGCGGGTTTCTCTGGAAACACCATATATTTT. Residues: CASSPAGFSGNTIYF.